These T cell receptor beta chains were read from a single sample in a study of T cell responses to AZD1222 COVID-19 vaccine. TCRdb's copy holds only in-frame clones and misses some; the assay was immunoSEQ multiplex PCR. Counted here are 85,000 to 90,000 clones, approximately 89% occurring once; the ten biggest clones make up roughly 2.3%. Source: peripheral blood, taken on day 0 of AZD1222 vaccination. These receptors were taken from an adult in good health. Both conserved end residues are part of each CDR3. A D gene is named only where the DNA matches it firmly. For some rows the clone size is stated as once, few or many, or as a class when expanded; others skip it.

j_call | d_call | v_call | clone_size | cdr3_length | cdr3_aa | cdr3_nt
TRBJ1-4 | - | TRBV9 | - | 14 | CASSPGRAGEKLFF | TGTGCCAGCAGCCCGGGACGGGCGGGGGAAAAACTGTTTTTT
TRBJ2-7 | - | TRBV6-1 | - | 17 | CASSEALSRGGFYEQYF | TGTGCCAGCAGTGAAGCCCTGAGCAGGGGGGGTTTCTACGAGCAGTACTTC
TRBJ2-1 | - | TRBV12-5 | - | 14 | CASGSETRGNEQFF | TGTGCTAGTGGTTCGGAAACTAGAGGCAATGAGCAGTTCTTC
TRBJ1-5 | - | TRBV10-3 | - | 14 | CAIRPDSSNQPQHF | TGTGCCATCAGACCTGACAGTAGCAATCAGCCCCAGCATTTT
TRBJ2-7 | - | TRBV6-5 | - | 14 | CASRLQRQAYEQYF | TGTGCCAGCAGACTCCAAAGACAGGCCTACGAGCAGTACTTC
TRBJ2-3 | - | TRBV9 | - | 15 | CASSVGTGRTDTQYF | TGTGCCAGCAGCGTAGGCACAGGACGCACAGATACGCAGTATTTT
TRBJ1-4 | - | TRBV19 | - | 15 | CASSLVSGYNEKLFF | TGTGCCAGTAGCCTAGTCTCGGGGTATAATGAAAAACTGTTTTTT
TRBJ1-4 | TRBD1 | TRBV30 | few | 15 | CAWSPQDRGVEKLFF | TGTGCCTGGAGTCCGCAGGACAGGGGGGTTGAAAAACTGTTTTTT
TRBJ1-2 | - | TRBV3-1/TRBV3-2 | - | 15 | CASSHRDFGDYGYTF | TGTGCCAGCAGCCACCGGGACTTTGGGGACTATGGCTACACCTTC
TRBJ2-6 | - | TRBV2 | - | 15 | CASTDLLSGANVLTF | TGTGCCAGCACAGACCTTCTCTCTGGGGCCAACGTCCTGACTTTC
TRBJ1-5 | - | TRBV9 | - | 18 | CASSPHLGDGDSNQPQHF | TGTGCCAGCAGCCCCCACCTTGGGGACGGGGATAGCAATCAGCCCCAGCATTTT
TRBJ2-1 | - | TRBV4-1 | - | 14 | CASSQDRGPWEQFF | TGCGCCAGCAGCCAAGATCGCGGGCCATGGGAGCAGTTCTTC
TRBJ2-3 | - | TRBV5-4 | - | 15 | CASSFDTIFTDTQYF | TGTGCCAGCAGCTTCGACACCATTTTCACAGATACGCAGTATTTT
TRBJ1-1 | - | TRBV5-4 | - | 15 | CASSLPGEMNTEAFF | TGTGCCAGCAGCTTGCCAGGGGAAATGAACACTGAAGCTTTCTTT
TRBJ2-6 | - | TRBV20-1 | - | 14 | CSASGTPGANVLTF | TGCAGTGCTAGTGGGACACCTGGGGCCAACGTCCTGACTTTC
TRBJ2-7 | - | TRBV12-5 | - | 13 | CASSRGTTYEQYF | TGTGCTAGTTCCAGGGGAACCACCTACGAGCAGTACTTC
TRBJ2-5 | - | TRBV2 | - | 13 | CASNGGQEETQYF | TGTGCCAGCAATGGGGGCCAAGAAGAGACCCAGTACTTC
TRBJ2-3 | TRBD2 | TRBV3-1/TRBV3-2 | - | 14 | CASRKRESTDTQYF | TGTGCCAGCAGAAAGCGGGAGAGCACAGATACGCAGTATTTT
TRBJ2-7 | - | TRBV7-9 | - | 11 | CASSRMDEQYF | TGTGCCAGCAGCAGAATGGACGAGCAGTACTTC
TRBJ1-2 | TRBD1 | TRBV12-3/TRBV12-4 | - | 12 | CASSFRGGGYTF | TGTGCCAGCAGTTTCAGGGGGGGCGGCTACACCTTC
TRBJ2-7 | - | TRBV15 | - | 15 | CATSRVLGTSYEQYF | TGTGCCACCAGCAGAGTGCTGGGGACCTCCTACGAGCAGTACTTC
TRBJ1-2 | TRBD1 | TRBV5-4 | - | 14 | CASSFRGFSGGYTF | TGTGCCAGCAGCTTCAGGGGGTTTTCGGGTGGCTACACCTTC
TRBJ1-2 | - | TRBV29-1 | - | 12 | CSVEGGSGGYTF | TGCAGCGTTGAGGGTGGGTCAGGAGGGTACACCTTC
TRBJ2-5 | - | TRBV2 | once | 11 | CASGQQETQYF | TGTGCCAGCGGACAGCAAGAGACCCAGTACTTC
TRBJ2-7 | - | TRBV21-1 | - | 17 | CASSRFSGGKSTYEQYF | TGTGCCAGCAGCCGATTTTCCGGGGGGAAGTCGACCTACGAGCAGTACTTC
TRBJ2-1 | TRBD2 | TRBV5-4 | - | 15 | CASSNLAGGGNEQFF | TGTGCCAGCAGCAACCTAGCGGGGGGTGGAAATGAGCAGTTCTTC
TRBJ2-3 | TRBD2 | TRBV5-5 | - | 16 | CASSPSGGGGTDTQYF | TGTGCCAGCAGCCCTAGCGGGGGAGGGGGTACAGATACGCAGTATTTT
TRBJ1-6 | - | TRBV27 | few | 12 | CASSLGVTPLHF | TGTGCCAGCAGTTTAGGGGTAACACCCCTCCACTTT
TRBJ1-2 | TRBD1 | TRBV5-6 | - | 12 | CASSIQGPGYTF | TGTGCCAGCAGCATACAGGGGCCCGGCTACACCTTC
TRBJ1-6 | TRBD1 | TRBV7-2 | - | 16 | CASNWGTGTNNSPLHF | TGTGCCAGCAACTGGGGGACAGGGACAAATAATTCACCCCTCCACTTT
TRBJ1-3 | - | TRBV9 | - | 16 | CASSVEGGSYGNTIYF | TGTGCCAGCAGCGTAGAGGGGGGCTCGTATGGAAACACCATATATTTT
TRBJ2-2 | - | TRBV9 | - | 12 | CASSVSTGELFF | TGTGCCAGCAGCGTTTCCACCGGGGAGCTGTTTTTT
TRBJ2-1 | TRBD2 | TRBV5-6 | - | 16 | CASSLVLTSGSYEQFF | TGTGCCAGCAGCTTGGTGCTGACTAGCGGGAGCTATGAGCAGTTCTTC
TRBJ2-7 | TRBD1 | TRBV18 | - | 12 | CASSHDRVEQYF | TGTGCCAGCTCACACGACAGGGTCGAGCAGTACTTC
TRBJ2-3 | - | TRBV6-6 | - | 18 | CASSRPRSGLGGTDTQYF | TGTGCCAGCAGTCGACCCCGAAGCGGCTTGGGGGGAACAGATACGCAGTATTTT
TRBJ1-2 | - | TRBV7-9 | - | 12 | CASSLSGLSYTF | TGTGCCAGCAGCTTAAGCGGGCTGAGCTACACCTTC
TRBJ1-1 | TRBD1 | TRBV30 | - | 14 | CAWSADRGLTEAFF | TGTGCCTGGAGTGCGGACAGGGGGCTCACTGAAGCTTTCTTT
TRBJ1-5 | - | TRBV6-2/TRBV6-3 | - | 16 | CASSPAVKSSNQPQHF | TGTGCCAGCAGTCCGGCGGTGAAGTCCAGCAATCAGCCCCAGCATTTT
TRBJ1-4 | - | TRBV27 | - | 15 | CASSLSIHGNEKLFF | TGTGCCAGCAGTTTATCGATTCACGGGAATGAAAAACTGTTTTTT
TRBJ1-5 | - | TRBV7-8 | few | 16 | CASSLAGDTSNQPQHF | TGTGCCAGCAGCTTAGCCGGGGACACTAGCAATCAGCCCCAGCATTTT
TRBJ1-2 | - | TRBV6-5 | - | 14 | CASRDTTGTYGYTF | TGTGCCAGCAGAGATACGACAGGCACCTATGGCTACACCTTC
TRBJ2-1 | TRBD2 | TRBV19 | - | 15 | CASSILAEIYNEQFF | TGTGCCAGTAGTATACTAGCGGAGATCTACAATGAGCAGTTCTTC
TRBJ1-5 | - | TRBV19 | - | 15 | CASISTGTSNQPQHF | TGTGCCAGTATTTCCACCGGGACATCCAATCAGCCCCAGCATTTT
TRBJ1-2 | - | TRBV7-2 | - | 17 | CASSLEMAQINNYGYTF | TGTGCCAGCAGCTTAGAAATGGCGCAGATTAATAACTATGGCTACACCTTC
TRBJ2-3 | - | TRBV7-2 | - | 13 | CASSSKGSSPQYF | TGTGCCAGCAGCTCAAAGGGGAGTTCCCCGCAGTATTTT
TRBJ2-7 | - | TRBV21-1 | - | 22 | CASIGERGVAGGPKPLLLEQYF | TGTGCCAGCATAGGTGAAAGAGGGGTAGCGGGAGGCCCAAAACCTCTACTTCTCGAGCAGTACTTC
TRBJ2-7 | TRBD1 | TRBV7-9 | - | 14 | CASRDRTGGYEQYF | TGTGCCAGCAGAGACCGGACAGGGGGCTACGAGCAGTACTTC
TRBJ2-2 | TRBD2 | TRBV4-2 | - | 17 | CASSPYRSGSDTGELFF | TGTGCCAGCAGCCCCTACAGGAGCGGGAGCGATACCGGGGAGCTGTTTTTT
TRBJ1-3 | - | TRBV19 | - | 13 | CASSLDMGNTIYF | TGTGCCAGTAGTCTGGACATGGGAAACACCATATATTTT
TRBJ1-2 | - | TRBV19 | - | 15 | CASSRPGGRAVGYTF | TGTGCCAGTAGCCGCCCGGGGGGCAGGGCGGTTGGCTACACCTTC
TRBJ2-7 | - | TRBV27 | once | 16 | CASSLRWDRQFREQYF | TGTGCCAGCAGTTTAAGGTGGGACCGTCAGTTCCGGGAGCAGTACTTC
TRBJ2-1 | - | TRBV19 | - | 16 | CASSTAISRSYNEQFF | TGTGCCAGTAGTACCGCAATCTCTCGCTCCTACAATGAGCAGTTCTTC
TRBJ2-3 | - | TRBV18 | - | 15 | CASSESGASTDTQYF | TGTGCCAGCTCAGAGAGCGGCGCTAGCACAGATACGCAGTATTTT
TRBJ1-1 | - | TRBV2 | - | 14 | CASSEEGWNTEAFF | TGTGCCAGCAGTGAAGAGGGCTGGAACACTGAAGCTTTCTTT
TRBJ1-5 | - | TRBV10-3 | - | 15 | CAISETRGNNQPQHF | TGTGCCATCAGTGAGACCCGGGGTAACAATCAGCCCCAGCATTTT
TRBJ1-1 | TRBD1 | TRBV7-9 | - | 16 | CASSLAGQGAETEAFF | TGTGCCAGCAGCTTAGCGGGACAGGGGGCAGAAACTGAAGCTTTCTTT
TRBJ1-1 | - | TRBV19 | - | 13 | CASSINRDTEAFF | TGTGCCAGTAGTATTAACAGGGACACTGAAGCTTTCTTT
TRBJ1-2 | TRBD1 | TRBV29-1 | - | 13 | CSVAGRQGDGYTF | TGCAGCGTCGCCGGAAGACAGGGCGATGGCTACACCTTC